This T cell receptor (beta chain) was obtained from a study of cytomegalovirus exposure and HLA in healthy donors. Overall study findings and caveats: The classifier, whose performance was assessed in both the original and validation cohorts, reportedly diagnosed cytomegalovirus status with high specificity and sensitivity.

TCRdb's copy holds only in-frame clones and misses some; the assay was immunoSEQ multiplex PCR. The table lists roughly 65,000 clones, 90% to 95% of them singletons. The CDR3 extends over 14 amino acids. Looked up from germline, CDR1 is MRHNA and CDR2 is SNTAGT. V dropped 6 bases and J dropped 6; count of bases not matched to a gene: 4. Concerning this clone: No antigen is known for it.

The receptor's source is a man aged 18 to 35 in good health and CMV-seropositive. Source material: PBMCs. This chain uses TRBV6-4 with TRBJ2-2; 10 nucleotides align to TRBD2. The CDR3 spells CASREGLASGELFF. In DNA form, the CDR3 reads TGTGCCAGCAGGGAGGGACTAGCGTCCGGGGAGCTGTTTTTT.